This TCR beta chain was sequenced during a study of human T cells and chemical hapten exposure. Whole-study context: TCR yield per sample varied, mainly due to pooled library volumes.

Time point: healthy volunteer bleed at 6 weeks. The total RNA was obtained from whole blood that was not fractionated. Individual cDNA molecules in this library carried unique molecular identifiers. TCRdb re-derived calls from the RACE reads in MiXCR, one entry per CDR3 protein. This sample has 60,000 to 80,000 distinct CDR3 sequences, with approximately 6.1% found just once. Whole-study findings and limits: There was no change with DPC sensitization in TCRs above 1 in 1000 frequency.

This clonotype was observed a handful of times. Its antigen is not known. This TCR came from a female donor in good health. Some clones in this sample may be carry-over from other donors' samples. The sample was whole blood.

The CDR3 nucleotides read TGCAGTGCGGGGACGGGGTGGATCAAAAACATTCAGTACTTC. The encoded protein is CSAGTGWIKNIQYF. The V gene is TRBV20-1, the J gene TRBJ2-4; D is tentatively TRBD1 or TRBD2 (5 bases each). Germline assignment: CDR1 DFQATT and CDR2 SNEGSKA (reference sequence). CDR3 size: 14 residues. Trimming left V 6 bases short and J 3 bases short, with 15 bases between.